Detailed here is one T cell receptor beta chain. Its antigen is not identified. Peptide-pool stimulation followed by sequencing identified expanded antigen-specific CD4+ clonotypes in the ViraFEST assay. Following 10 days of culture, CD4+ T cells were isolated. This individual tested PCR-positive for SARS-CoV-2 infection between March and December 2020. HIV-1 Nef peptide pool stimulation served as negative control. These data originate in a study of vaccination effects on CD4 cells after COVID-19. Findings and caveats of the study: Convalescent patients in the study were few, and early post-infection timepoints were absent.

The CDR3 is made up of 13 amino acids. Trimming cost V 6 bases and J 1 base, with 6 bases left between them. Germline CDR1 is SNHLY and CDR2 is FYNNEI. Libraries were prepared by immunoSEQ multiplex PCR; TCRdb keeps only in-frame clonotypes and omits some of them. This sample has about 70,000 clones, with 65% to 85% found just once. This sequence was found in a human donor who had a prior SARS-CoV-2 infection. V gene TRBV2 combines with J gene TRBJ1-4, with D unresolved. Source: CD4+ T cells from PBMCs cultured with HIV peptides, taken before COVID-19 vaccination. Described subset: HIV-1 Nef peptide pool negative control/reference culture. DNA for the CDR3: TGTGCCAGCAGGAGGCGAACTAATGAAAAACTGTTTTTT. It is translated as CASRRRTNEKLFF. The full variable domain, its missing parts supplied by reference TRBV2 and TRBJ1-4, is EPEVTQTPSHQVTQMGQEVILRCVPISNHLYFYWYRQILGQKVEFLVSFYNNEISEKSEIFDDQFSVERPDGSNFTLKIRSTKLEDSAMYFCASRRRTNEKLFFGSGTQLSVL.